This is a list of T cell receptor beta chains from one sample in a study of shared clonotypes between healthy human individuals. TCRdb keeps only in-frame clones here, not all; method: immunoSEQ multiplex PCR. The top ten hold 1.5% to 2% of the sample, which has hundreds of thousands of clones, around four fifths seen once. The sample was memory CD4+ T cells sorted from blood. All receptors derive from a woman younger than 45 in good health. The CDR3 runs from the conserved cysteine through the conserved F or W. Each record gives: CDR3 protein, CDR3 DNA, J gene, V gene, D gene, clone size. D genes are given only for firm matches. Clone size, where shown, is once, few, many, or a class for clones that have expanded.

CASSSGQGTYGYTF | TGTGCCAGCAGTTCTGGACAGGGGACCTATGGCTACACCTTC | TRBJ1-2 | TRBV28 | TRBD1 | -
CASRATRGIYTEAFF | TGTGCCAGCAGAGCTACGAGGGGTATCTACACTGAAGCTTTCTTT | TRBJ1-1 | TRBV11-2 | - | -
CASSENRRETQYF | TGTGCCAGCAGTGAAAACAGAAGAGAGACCCAGTACTTC | TRBJ2-5 | TRBV2 | - | -
CASSAGPGNTIYF | TGCGCCAGCAGCGCGGGACCTGGAAACACCATATATTTT | TRBJ1-3 | TRBV5-1 | - | -
CASILHGGRTNYGYTF | TGTGCCAGTATTCTGCATGGAGGCCGGACTAACTATGGCTACACCTTC | TRBJ1-2 | TRBV19 | - | -
CASSRWGSSSYEQYF | TGTGCCAGTAGTCGGTGGGGCTCGAGCTCCTACGAGCAGTACTTC | TRBJ2-7 | TRBV19 | - | -
CAISEWGTSTDTQYF | TGTGCCATCAGTGAATGGGGAACTAGCACAGATACGCAGTATTTT | TRBJ2-3 | TRBV10-3 | - | -
CASRTQGDSYEQYF | TGCGCCAGCAGAACACAGGGGGACTCCTACGAGCAGTACTTC | TRBJ2-7 | TRBV10-2 | TRBD1 | -
CASSLEAANTGELFF | TGTGCCAGCAGTTTAGAAGCGGCTAACACCGGGGAGCTGTTTTTT | TRBJ2-2 | TRBV28 | - | -
CASSLRQGVNEQFF | TGTGCCAGCAGTTTACGGCAGGGGGTGAATGAGCAGTTCTTC | TRBJ2-1 | TRBV28 | TRBD1 | -
CASSYYGNTEAFF | TGTGCCAGCAGTTACTACGGAAACACTGAAGCTTTCTTT | TRBJ1-1 | TRBV6-5 | - | -
CASSMGSSEPYNEQFF | TGTGCCAGTAGTATGGGTTCGAGCGAACCCTACAATGAGCAGTTCTTC | TRBJ2-1 | TRBV19 | - | many
CASSLGAPGVGQPQHF | TGTGCCAGCAGCTTGGGGGCGCCAGGGGTAGGTCAGCCCCAGCATTTT | TRBJ1-5 | TRBV5-5 | - | -
CASSSGTTPETQYF | TGTGCCAGCAGTTCCGGAACGACCCCAGAGACCCAGTACTTC | TRBJ2-5 | TRBV28 | - | -
CASSTGTSRDTQYF | TGTGCCAGCAGCACTGGGACTAGCCGGGATACGCAGTATTTT | TRBJ2-3 | TRBV11-2 | TRBD2 | -
CASSYEEGTGELFF | TGTGCCAGCAGTTATGAGGAGGGCACCGGGGAGCTGTTTTTT | TRBJ2-2 | TRBV6-6 | - | -
CASSFWDGETQYF | TGTGCCAGCAGTTTTTGGGACGGAGAGACCCAGTACTTC | TRBJ2-5 | TRBV6-5 | - | -
CASRRDRGTLYEQYF | TGTGCCAGCAGGAGGGACAGGGGGACCCTCTACGAGCAGTACTTC | TRBJ2-7 | TRBV28 | TRBD1 | -
CAIGMEGPHQPQHF | TGTGCCATCGGGATGGAGGGACCCCATCAGCCCCAGCATTTT | TRBJ1-5 | TRBV10-3 | - | -
CASSNLRDGLFYGYTF | TGTGCCAGCAGCAACCTCCGGGATGGATTATTCTATGGCTACACCTTC | TRBJ1-2 | TRBV7-8 | - | -
CASSSRTTGPSYNEQFF | TGTGCCAGCAGCTCCCGGACGACAGGGCCCTCCTACAATGAGCAGTTCTTC | TRBJ2-1 | TRBV9 | TRBD1 | -
CASIGRTRTYEQYF | TGTGCCAGCATTGGCCGGACCCGGACCTACGAGCAGTACTTC | TRBJ2-7 | TRBV28 | - | -
CASSFNGLADADTQYF | TGCGCCAGCAGCTTCAACGGACTAGCAGACGCAGATACGCAGTATTTT | TRBJ2-3 | TRBV5-1 | TRBD2 | -
CASSPGATGGEKLFF | TGTGCCAGCAGTCCGGGTGCGACCGGGGGAGAAAAACTGTTTTTT | TRBJ1-4 | TRBV28 | - | -
CASSVGTANNQETQYF | TGTGCCAGCAGCGTGGGGACAGCTAATAACCAAGAGACCCAGTACTTC | TRBJ2-5 | TRBV9 | TRBD1 | few
CASSRDGTDTQYF | TGTGCCAGCAGTCGGGACGGCACGGATACGCAGTATTTT | TRBJ2-3 | TRBV6-5 | - | -
CASSLTGYGEQYF | TGTGCCAGCAGTTTAACAGGGTACGGCGAGCAGTACTTC | TRBJ2-7 | TRBV27 | - | few
CASSERSGSLYGYTF | TGTGCCAGCAGCGAGAGGTCGGGGTCCCTCTATGGCTACACCTTC | TRBJ1-2 | TRBV7-9 | - | few
CASRKDSTSTDTQYF | TGCGCCAGCAGAAAGGACAGTACTAGCACAGATACGCAGTATTTT | TRBJ2-3 | TRBV5-1 | - | few
CASSRLGQGAKTQYF | TGTGCCAGCAGCCGCCTGGGACAGGGGGCGAAGACCCAGTACTTC | TRBJ2-5 | TRBV11-2 | TRBD1 | -
CASSRLAGGNTGELFF | TGTGCCAGCAGCCGGCTAGCGGGAGGGAACACCGGGGAGCTGTTTTTT | TRBJ2-2 | TRBV11-2 | TRBD2 | -
CASSLVGSGLALYEQYF | TGCGCCAGCAGCTTGGTAGGTAGTGGACTAGCGCTCTACGAGCAGTACTTC | TRBJ2-7 | TRBV5-1 | TRBD2 | -